The 17 T cell receptor beta chains below all came from one sample that was sequenced in a study of blood T cell repertoires in COVID-19 (dated by TCRdb to the early 2020s). Libraries came from the immunoSEQ multiplex PCR assay. Imported from immuneACCESS, the table was reduced by TCRdb to in-frame sequences with V and J called. These copies leave out some clones; in studies compared against another copy, an unresolved V gene accounts for under half, and the cause of the remainder is not known. For this sample there are about 49,000 clones; 75% to 85% appear just once. The biggest ten clones account for about 2.9% of the sample. Sample: peripheral blood. These receptors were taken from a woman aged 60-75 years with acute or convalescent COVID-19.

In this sample, this clone turned up once. V gene TRBV5-1 combines with J gene TRBJ2-3; 8 nucleotides match TRBD1. V lost 5 bases and J lost 6; bases outside the gene matches: 8. The length of the CDR3 is 14 residues. CDR1 is SGHRS, CDR2 YFSETQ, per germline. The CDR3, as DNA: TGCGCCAGCAGATGTCACAGGGGGACGGATACGCAGTATTTT. Encoded protein: CASRCHRGTDTQYF. The entire variable domain, with the rest obtained from reference TRBV5-1 and TRBJ2-3, is as follows: KAGVTQTPRYLIKTRGQQVTLSCSPISGHRSVSWYQQTPGQGLQFLFEYFSETQRNKGNFPGRFSGRQFSNSRSEMNVSTLELGDSALYLCASRCHRGTDTQYFGPGTRLTVL.

This clone was seen only once. The rearrangement joins TRBV13 to TRBJ2-3; 7 positions agree with TRBD2. Germline values: CDR1 PRHDT, CDR2 FYEKMQ (reference sequence). J lost 6 bases, V lost 4 bases, and 7 bases had no gene match. The CDR3 is 14 residues long. The CDR3 bases are TGTGCCAGCAGCTCTGGGACTACACGGGATACGCAGTATTTT. Translating it yields CASSSGTTRDTQYF.

About this clone itself: Other DNA sequences in the same sample also yield this CDR3. The J gene is TRBJ1-1, the V gene TRBV5-4; D gene uncertain. Per germline, CDR1 SGHNT and CDR2 YYREEE (reference sequence). The CDR3 loop spans 12 amino acids. V was cut by 5 bases and J by 1 base, with 6 bases left in between. The CDR3 bases are TGTGCCAGCAGTTCGAGGAACACTGAAGCTTTCTTT. The encoded protein is CASSSRNTEAFF. Full variable domain (missing parts from reference TRBV5-4 and TRBJ1-1): ETGVTQSPTHLIKTRGQQVTLRCSSQSGHNTVSWYQQALGQGPQFIFQYYREEENGRGNFPPRFSGLQFPNYSSELNVNALELDDSALYLCASSSRNTEAFFGQGTRLTVV.

The V call is TRBV6-5, the J call TRBJ1-6; 7 bases line up with TRBD1. The germline CDR1 and CDR2 sequences are MNHEY and SVGAGI. Unmatched junction bases numbered 11, after V lost 6 bases and J lost 9 bases. CDR3 length equals 15 residues. The CDR3, as DNA: TGTGCCAGCAGAGCCAAACAGGGGTCCATTTCACCCCTCCACTTT. Translating it yields CASRAKQGSISPLHF.

The V and J genes are TRBV19 and TRBJ1-1; D not certain. Germline V lookup: CDR1 LNHDA, CDR2 SQIVND (reference sequence). V was clipped by 5 bases and J by 7 bases, with 11 bases between them. There are 12 residues in the CDR3. CDR3: CASSSQVREAFF. CDR3 nucleotide sequence: TGTGCCAGTAGTTCCCAGGTCCGTGAAGCTTTCTTT.

This clone has only a few counts. CDR3 protein: CASSLGGSGGGYEQYF. CDR3 coding DNA: TGTGCCAGCAGCTTAGGTGGTAGTGGAGGCGGATACGAGCAGTACTTC. This rearrangement joins TRBV7-2 to TRBJ2-7; maybe TRBD2 (5 bases). V lost 1 base and J 4 bases, leaving 17 bases between the germline ends. CDR3 length: 16 amino acids. The germline CDR1 and CDR2 sequences are SGHTA and FQGNSA.

The chain links TRBV2 to TRBJ1-5; D unresolved. Germline lookup yields CDR1 SNHLY and CDR2 FYNNEI. V dropped 7 bases and J dropped 0 bases, with 13 bases sitting between them. The CDR3 contains 15 residues. The DNA of the CDR3 is TGTGCCAGCACGGGGAACGGTGCTAGCAATCAGCCCCAGCATTTT. Encoded protein: CASTGNGASNQPQHF.

This chain links TRBV5-1 with TRBJ2-3, with 8 bases aligning to TRBD1. CDR1 is SGHRS, CDR2 YFSETQ, per germline. This CDR3 has 17 amino acids. Trimming removed 5 bases from V and 0 bases from J; junction bases left unmatched: 11. The CDR3 region is CASRSGQGAASTDTQYF. In nucleotides, the CDR3 is TGCGCCAGCAGATCCGGGCAGGGGGCGGCTAGCACAGATACGCAGTATTTT.

This sequence joins TRBV7-9 and TRBJ1-2, with 7 bases lining up with TRBD1. This CDR3 comprises 13 residues. Trimming removed 11 bases from V and 4 bases from J; junction bases left unmatched: 10. Looked up from germline, CDR1 is SEHNR and CDR2 is FQNEAQ (reference sequence). The CDR3: CAGRTGASYGYTF. The CDR3 DNA reads TGTGCCGGACGTACAGGGGCTTCCTATGGCTACACCTTC.

The chain recombines TRBV29-1 with TRBJ1-5, with D unresolved. The CDR3 is made up of 13 amino acids. Per germline, CDR1 SQVTM and CDR2 ANQGSEA. The germline V and J ends were trimmed by 5 bases and 0 bases, with 8 bases remaining between them. The CDR3 nucleotides are TGCAGCGTTTTAGAAAATAGCAATCAGCCCCAGCATTTT. It is translated as CSVLENSNQPQHF.

The CDR3 here is CASSPTPMGLNTEAFF. The CDR3 DNA sequence: TGTGCCAGCAGCCCCACGCCCATGGGCCTGAACACTGAAGCTTTCTTT. The chain employs TRBV7-3 and TRBJ1-1; D gene ambiguous. The V and J ends lost 5 bases and 0 bases respectively, with 16 bases between them. Germline-derived CDR1 and CDR2 are SGHTA and FQGTGA. The CDR3 consists of 16 residues. Full variable domain (rest looked up from reference TRBV7-3 and TRBJ1-1): GAGVSQTPSNKVTEKGKYVELRCDPISGHTALYWYRQSLGQGPEFLIYFQGTGAADDSGLPNDRFFAVRPEGSVSTLKIQRTERGDSAVYLCASSPTPMGLNTEAFFGQGTRLTVV.

This clone has a handful of counts. This chain uses TRBV14 with TRBJ2-7; 7 positions match TRBD2. The CDR3 totals 13 residues. J lost 1 base, V lost 4 bases, and 1 base had no gene match. Germline CDR1 SGHDN, CDR2 FVKESK. This CDR3 is CASSRGGSYEQYF. Written as DNA, the CDR3 is TGTGCCAGCAGCCGGGGGGGATCCTACGAGCAGTACTTC.

The chain joins TRBV3-1 (or the pseudogene TRBV3-2) to TRBJ2-7; possibly TRBD2 for D (5 bases). Germline V gene sequence: CDR1 LGHDT, CDR2 YNNKEL (reference sequence). Trimming removed 4 bases from V and 0 bases from J, with 13 bases in between. The CDR3 runs to 15 residues. CDR3 loop: CASSLGLVSSYEQYF. For the CDR3, the DNA is TGTGCCAGCAGCCTTGGACTGGTTAGCTCCTACGAGCAGTACTTC.

The chain has TRBV2 and TRBJ2-3; 13 bases line up with TRBD2. The trim removed 6 bases at V and 5 bases at J, leaving 11 bases unmatched. The CDR3 loop spans 17 amino acids. The V gene's germline CDR1 is SNHLY and CDR2 FYNNEI. CDR3 amino acids: CASRAQLAGGPQDTQYF. CDR3 nucleotide sequence: TGTGCCAGCAGGGCCCAACTAGCGGGAGGGCCTCAAGATACGCAGTATTTT.

This clone showed up just once. The chain recombines TRBV30 with TRBJ2-2; TRBD2 aligns across 12 bases. V lost 2 bases, J lost 4 bases, and 14 bases stayed unmatched. The CDR3 consists of 19 residues. Germline loops: CDR1 GTSNPN, CDR2 SVGIG (reference sequence). The CDR3 spells CAWSPSGRALGYVTGELFF. CDR3 in DNA: TGTGCCTGGAGTCCTAGCGGGAGGGCTTTGGGGTATGTCACCGGGGAGCTGTTTTTT. Full variable domain (outside the CDR3, taken from reference TRBV30 and TRBJ2-2): SQTIHQWPATLVQPVGSPLSLECTVEGTSNPNLYWYRQAAGRGLQLLFYSVGIGQISSEVPQNLSASRPQDRQFILSSKKLLLSDSGFYLCAWSPSGRALGYVTGELFFGEGSRLTVL.

The gene calls are TRBV5-1 and TRBJ1-1; a weak D match, TRBD1 (6 bases). Germline V gene data show CDR1 as SGHRS and CDR2 as YFSETQ. This CDR3 has 14 residues. Trimming shortened V by 0 bases and J by 3 bases, and 9 bases separated the two germline ends. CDR3 protein: CASSLGQGHTEAFF. Written as DNA, the CDR3 is TGCGCCAGCAGCTTGGGGCAGGGGCACACTGAAGCTTTCTTT. The variable domain in full, with the rest retrieved from reference TRBV5-1 and TRBJ1-1, is KAGVTQTPRYLIKTRGQQVTLSCSPISGHRSVSWYQQTPGQGLQFLFEYFSETQRNKGNFPGRFSGRQFSNSRSEMNVSTLELGDSALYLCASSLGQGHTEAFFGQGTRLTVV.

V and J are TRBV19 and TRBJ1-1; D is possibly TRBD1 (5 bases). This CDR3 has 14 residues. Trimming shortened V by 1 base and J by 8 bases, and 14 bases separated the two germline ends. From germline, CDR1 is LNHDA and CDR2 SQIVND (reference sequence). CDR3 residues: CASSIAAGGGEAFF. CDR3 nucleotides: TGTGCCAGTAGTATAGCCGCCGGGGGAGGGGAAGCTTTCTTT.